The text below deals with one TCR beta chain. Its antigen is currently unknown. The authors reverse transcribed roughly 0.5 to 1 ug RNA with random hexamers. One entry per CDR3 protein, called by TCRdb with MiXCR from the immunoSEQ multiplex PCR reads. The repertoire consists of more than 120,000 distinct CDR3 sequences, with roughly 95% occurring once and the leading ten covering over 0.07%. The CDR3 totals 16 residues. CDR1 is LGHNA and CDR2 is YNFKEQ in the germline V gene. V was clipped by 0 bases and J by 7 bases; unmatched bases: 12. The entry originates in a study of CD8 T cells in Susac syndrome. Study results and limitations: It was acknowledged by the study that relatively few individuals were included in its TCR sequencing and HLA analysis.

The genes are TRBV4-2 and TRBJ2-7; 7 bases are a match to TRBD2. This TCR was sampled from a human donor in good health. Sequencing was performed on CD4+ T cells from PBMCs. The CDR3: CASSQEASGVFGEQYF. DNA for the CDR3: TGTGCCAGCAGCCAAGAGGCTAGCGGTGTCTTCGGGGAGCAGTACTTC.